This entry describes one TCR beta chain. In this sample, this clonotype turned up a few times. Base quality data are lacking; no much larger clone is found one base away. The data derive from a study of T cells after yellow fever vaccination (dated by TCRdb to between 2017 and 2020). Context from the whole study: The SMART-Seq v4 Ultra Low Input RNA kit was used to prepare libraries from fractions with low cell numbers. To follow T-cell clones before and after primary and booster YFV17D yellow fever vaccination, bulk TCR alpha and beta repertoires were sequenced over time. Bulk PBMC replicates and cell subsets were isolated from blood drawn at multiple timepoints before and after both primary and secondary immunization. Two healthy male donors made up the cohort, one aged 18 to 29 years and the other aged 30 to 40 years. Results the study describes overall, beyond this receptor: Because abundant contaminating clonotypes from the bulk population could be contained in FACS-sorted repertoires, computational filtering was required. Most clones expanded after primary vaccination (almost 97% of CD4 and over 80% of CD8) were re-detected after the booster, suggesting that broad memory maintenance occurred. Because the study included only two donors, the extent to which the findings can be generalized is limited. A small share of clonotypes occurred in both CD4 and CD8 compartments, likely arising from convergent recombination. The secondary T-cell response was weaker than the primary response but faster, peaking on day 5 instead of day 15.

Read against the paper, the sample's treatment or condition label means: live attenuated yellow fever vaccine strain. A standard Ficoll-Paque protocol was used to isolate PBMCs from peripheral blood. Epitope-specific CD8 T cells were sorted with a dextramer loaded with the yellow fever NS4B epitope peptide, together with anti-CD3 and anti-CD8 staining. TriZol was used to extract RNA from bulk PBMCs, from CD4 and CD8 fractions, and from dextramer-positive and dextramer-negative fractions. TCR cDNA was synthesized by 5'RACE template switching, which introduced a universal primer site and unique molecular identifiers. Priming for cDNA synthesis came from both the TCR alpha and TCR beta constant segments. Library amplification involved two PCR steps, and the second step added sample barcodes and sequencing adapters. Libraries were sequenced on Illumina HiSeq 2500 (2x100 bp) or NovaSeq (2x150 bp). Regarding the original processing steps: Reads were demultiplexed and collapsed into UMI consensus sequences with MIGEC, and V(D)J alignment was performed with MiXCR. Clonotypes responding to the vaccine were identified with edgeR on replicate PBMC samples, with the criteria of FDR below 0.01 and a log2 fold change above 5 up to day 15. CD4 or CD8 identity was assigned to each bulk clonotype according to whether the clonotype was present at higher abundance in the sequenced CD4 repertoire or the sequenced CD8 repertoire. Clonotypes enriched at least 10-fold in dextramer-positive versus dextramer-negative fractions were classed as NS4B-specific, and CD4-biased clonotypes were left out. TCRdb passed the public sequencing reads through fastp at Q25 and MiXCR, retaining productive beta sequences. Records with the same CDR3 protein are collapsed into one entry carrying the most frequent genes and DNA. These V and J calls derive from TCRdb rather than the authors' analysis. The sample data list about 85,000 distinct CDR3 sequences, and 10% to 15% of these were observed just once. About 26% of the sample is held by the ten biggest clonotypes.

Between the V and J ends, shortened by 6 bases and 1 base respectively, the junction contains 12 bases. The CDR3 spans 14 residues, from the cysteine through the phenylalanine. Here the CDR3 DNA is all that survives: 42 bases in frame from base 1. CDR1 and CDR2 are read off the germline V gene (reference sequence) as DFQATT and SNEGSKA. Sequenced material: CD8+ T cells not binding an NS4B(214-222) dextramer, sorted from PBMCs, taken around 3 weeks after the first yellow fever vaccination. Per the publication, the cell subset or site label means: NS4B epitope dextramer-negative CD8 T cells. The rearrangement combines TRBV20-1 with TRBJ2-2; the D gene is perhaps TRBD1, from 5 matching bases. The source is a man aged 18 to 35 who received the YFV17D yellow fever vaccine. Read as DNA, the sequence is TGCAGTGCCGCGGTAGGACAGAACACCGGGGAGCTGTTTTTT. It translates to CSAAVGQNTGELFF.